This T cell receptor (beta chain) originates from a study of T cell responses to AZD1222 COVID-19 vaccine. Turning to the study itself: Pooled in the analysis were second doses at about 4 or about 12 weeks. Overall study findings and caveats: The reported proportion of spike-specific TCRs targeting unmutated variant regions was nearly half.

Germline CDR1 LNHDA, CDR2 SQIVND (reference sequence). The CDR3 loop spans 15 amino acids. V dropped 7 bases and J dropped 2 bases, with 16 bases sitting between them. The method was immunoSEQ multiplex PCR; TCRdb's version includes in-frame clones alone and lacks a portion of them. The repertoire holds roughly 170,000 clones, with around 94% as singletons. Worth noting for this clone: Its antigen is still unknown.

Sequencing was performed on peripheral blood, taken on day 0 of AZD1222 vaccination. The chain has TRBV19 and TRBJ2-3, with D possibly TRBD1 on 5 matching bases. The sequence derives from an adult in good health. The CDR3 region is CASIPWQGYTDTQYF. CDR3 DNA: TGTGCCAGTATCCCGTGGCAGGGCTACACAGATACGCAGTATTTT.